This entry describes one T cell receptor beta chain. Its antigen is still unknown. The table came from immunoSEQ multiplex PCR; TCRdb's copy has only in-frame clones and leaves some out. This table has about 8,400 clones, around 86% appearing once. The CDR3 extends over 16 amino acids. CDR1 and CDR2 from the germline V gene are SGHTA and FQGNSA. With V trimmed by 5 bases and J by 3 bases, 11 bases remained unmatched. Between the mid-2010s and the late 2010s, patients underwent resection in Japan or China. Macro-dissection enriched premalignant or tumor cells before nucleic acid extraction. These data belong to a study of immune evolution from preneoplasia to lung adenocarcinoma. Study findings and constraints: KRAS-mutant nodules had the highest T cell clonality.

This chain joins TRBV7-2 and TRBJ1-1, with 8 nucleotides matching TRBD1. The clonotype was recovered from a person aged 45-60 years with lung adenocarcinoma. The sample taken for sequencing was FFPE invasive lung adenocarcinoma tissue. This chain's CDR3 is CASSPRGQGADTEAFF. DNA for the CDR3: TGTGCCAGCAGCCCCCGTGGACAGGGAGCAGACACTGAAGCTTTCTTT.